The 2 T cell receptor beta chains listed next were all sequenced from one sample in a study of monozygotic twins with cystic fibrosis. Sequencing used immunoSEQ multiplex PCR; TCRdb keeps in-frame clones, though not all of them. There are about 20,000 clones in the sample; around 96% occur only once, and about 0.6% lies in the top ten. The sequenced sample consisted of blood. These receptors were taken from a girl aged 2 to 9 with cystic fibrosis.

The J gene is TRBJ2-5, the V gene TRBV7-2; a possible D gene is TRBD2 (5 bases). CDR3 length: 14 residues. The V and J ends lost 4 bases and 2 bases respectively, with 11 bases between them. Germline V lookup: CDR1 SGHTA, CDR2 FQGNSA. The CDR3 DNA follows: TGTGCCAGCAGCTGGAAACCGGGACAAGAGACCCAGTACTTC. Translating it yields CASSWKPGQETQYF. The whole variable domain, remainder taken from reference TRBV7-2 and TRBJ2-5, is GAGVSQSPSNKVTEKGKDVELRCDPISGHTALYWYRQSLGQGLEFLIYFQGNSAPDKSGLPSDRFSAERTGGSVSTLTIQRTQQEDSAVYLCASSWKPGQETQYFGPGTRLLVL.

The CDR3 spells CASSMLGYNSPLHF. Here the CDR3 DNA reads TGTGCCAGTAGTATGTTGGGGTATAATTCACCCCTCCACTTT. This chain links TRBV19 with TRBJ1-6, with unresolved D. CDR3 length equals 14 residues. The germline CDR1 and CDR2 sequences are LNHDA and SQIVND (reference sequence). Between the trimmed V and J ends, which lost 3 bases and 4 bases, there was a span of 7 bases.